This T cell receptor beta chain was documented in a study of identical twins (dated by TCRdb to 2015 to 2016). With respect to the entire study: The study deep-sequenced TCR alpha and beta repertoires from monozygotic twins, unrelated adults of various ages and cord blood to test whether fetal clonotypes persist. To rule out contamination, the twin experiments were replicated at different times with different library preparation protocols. Results and caveats for the whole study, not just this receptor: In monozygotic twins, recombination models systematically underestimated out-of-frame TCR alpha sharing, but the models matched the sharing seen between unrelated individuals. Because the same donors could not be followed over many years, the conclusions depended on cross-sectional statistical analysis. Invariant T cells such as MAIT and iNKT could partly confound zero-insertion analyses, though diverse VJ usage argued against this for most clonotypes. The excess sharing between twins in beta out-of-frame sequences was weaker because fewer shared sequences reduced the signal-to-noise ratio. Compared with coincidental sharing between unrelated individuals, out-of-frame TCR alpha sequences shared between twins showed an excess of sequences with low generation probability. Abundant cord blood beta clonotypes carried fewer insertions; young adult naive repertoires showed a weaker similar trend, while memory repertoires showed none.

Turning to this clonotype: Its cognate antigen has yet to be identified. No base quality values were provided; no much bigger clone lies one nucleotide off.

CDR1 and CDR2 are read off the germline V gene as KGHSH and LQKENI. Trimming at the junction amounts to 3 bases on V and 2 bases on J, and the germline ends lie 11 bases apart. Taken from cysteine to phenylalanine, the CDR3 has 16 residues. Only the CDR3 portion is preserved as DNA: 48 bases, with reading frame beginning at the first base. The library was obtained by 5' RACE. TCRdb shows the sequencer as Illumina HiSeq 2000. Template switching added a universal primer binding site, and the final cDNA carried a unique molecular identifier that allowed TCR cDNA molecules to be counted accurately. First-strand cDNA for TCR alpha and beta chains was synthesized from specific primers in the conserved constant-segment region. To control for contamination, every cDNA library was double barcoded, receiving both a SMART-Mk sample barcode and Illumina barcodes. Two successive PCR steps introduced TruSeq adapter sequences along with Illumina sample barcodes. TCR alpha and beta cDNA libraries were sequenced on the Illumina HiSeq platform with custom primers. Processing in the source paper ran as follows. Raw reads were processed with MiGEC to extract unique molecular identifiers, and MiXCR was used to determine CDR3 positions. Recombination models were inferred per individual with the repgenHMM and IGoR tools using an EM algorithm. Shared clonotypes were analyzed with the tcR package in R, and sharing was normalized by the product of cloneset sizes. To study raw recombination without the effects of thymic and clonal selection, out-of-frame nonproductive sequences were analyzed. TCRdb's own reprocessing of the public reads used fastp at Q25 and MiXCR and kept productive beta chains. Each entry is one CDR3 protein sequence, shown with its most common DNA and genes. TCRdb's processing, not the authors' own work, is the source of the V and J calls. The sample has 200,000 to 250,000 distinct CDR3 sequences on record, roughly 7.1% of them singletons. The ten largest clones capture about 15% of the sample.

Only healthy Caucasian donors were included. The twin cohort consisted of three pairs of female monozygotic twins, all aged about 18 to 29 years. Positive isolation kits from Invitrogen were used to isolate the CD4+ and CD8+ T cell populations. This same sample was also taken into another study, of T cells expressing NK-cell markers. The second study reports: In sorted CD3+CD56+NKG2C+, CD3+CD56+NKG2C- and CD3+CD56-NKG2C+ T-cell subsets from about 8 donors, TCR beta-chain repertoires were profiled. Among the eight sequenced donors, only one was HCMV-seronegative, while the other seven were HCMV-seropositive. In several experiments an anti-gammadeltaTCR antibody was added to restrict sorting to alphabetaTCR-expressing T cells. In several donors, the dominant CD3+CD56+NKG2C+ clonotypes were among the top 10 CD8+ clonotypes and accounted for about 1.0-7.5% of CD8+ T cells. Those dominant clonotypes were again the most abundant among CD3+CD56-NKG2C+ cells in a few donors, at roughly 25-60.1%. Whether the expanded NKG2C-expressing T cell clones were specific for HCMV antigens was left unclear. The study sequenced eight donors, all healthy volunteers chosen at random: three men and five women. HCMV serostatus was determined by detecting HCMV-specific IgG in serum with a commercial ELISA kit. MIGEC was used to demultiplex reads and group the reads by UMI, and MiTCR was used to assemble and quantify clonotypes. Only TCR cDNA sequences supported by at least two reads were kept to exclude erroneous sequences. Downstream repertoire analysis used the tcR package, and clonotypes were matched across fractions by CDR3 nucleotide sequence plus V segment. VDJmatch was used to annotate antigen specificity against VDJdb, with one amino acid substitution in CDR3 allowed.

The chain employs TRBV18 and TRBJ2-6; there is no confident call for the D gene. Sequenced sample: CD8+ T cells sorted from blood. The clonotype comes from a woman in her late teens or twenties in good health. The CDR3 region has the sequence CASSPPRRTGANVLTF. The nucleotide sequence is TGTGCCAGCTCACCCCCCCGACGGACTGGGGCCAACGTCCTGACTTTC.